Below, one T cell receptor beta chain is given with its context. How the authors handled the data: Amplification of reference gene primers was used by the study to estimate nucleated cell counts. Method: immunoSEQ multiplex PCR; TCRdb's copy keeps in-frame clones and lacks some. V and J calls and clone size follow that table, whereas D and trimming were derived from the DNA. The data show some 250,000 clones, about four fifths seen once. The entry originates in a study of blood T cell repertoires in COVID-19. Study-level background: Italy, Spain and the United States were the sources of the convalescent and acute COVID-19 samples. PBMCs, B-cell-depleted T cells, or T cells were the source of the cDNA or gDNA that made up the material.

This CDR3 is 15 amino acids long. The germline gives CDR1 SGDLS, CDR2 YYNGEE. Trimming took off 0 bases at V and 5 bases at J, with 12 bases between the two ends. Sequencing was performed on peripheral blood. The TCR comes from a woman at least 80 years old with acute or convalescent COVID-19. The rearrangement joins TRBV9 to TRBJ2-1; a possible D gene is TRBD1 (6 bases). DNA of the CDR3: TGTGCCAGCAGCGTAGAACAGGGACCCAACAATGAGCAGTTCTTC. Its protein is CASSVEQGPNNEQFF.